This TCR beta chain was profiled in a study of CD8 T cells in ankylosing spondylitis. Overall study findings and caveats: Several of the motif variants were reported before in synovial fluid and blood from reactive arthritis. Significant enrichment of disease-linked clones was reportedly seen in matched ankylosing spondylitis synovial fluid. A CD8+ phenotype characterized the disease-linked clones, which were relatively rare in peripheral blood. Blood from ankylosing spondylitis patients appeared to carry a characteristic roughly 8-variant TCR beta motif.

This clonotype was recorded many times. The antigen remains undetermined. Each CDR3 protein gets one entry after TCRdb re-called the 5' RACE reads with MiXCR. The table lists 200,000 to 250,000 distinct CDR3 sequences, more than 9% of them singletons, with about 3% in the top ten. The receptor comes from a male donor with ankylosing spondylitis or in good health (not recorded which). Sequencing was done on a sample of blood, either unsorted or a sorted T cell fraction (not recorded which).

The CDR3 region is CASSSGTSGLEQFF. For the CDR3, the DNA is TGCGCCAGCAGCTCCGGGACTAGCGGCCTCGAGCAGTTCTTC. The chain carries TRBV5-1 and TRBJ2-1; 11 nucleotides align to TRBD2. The CDR3 length is 14 residues. The junction had 6 bases not matched to a gene; V was cut back by 3 bases and J by 10 bases. Germline CDR1 and CDR2: SGHRS and YFSETQ.